These 9 T cell receptor beta chains were all obtained from the same sample, sequenced in a study of beta chain features in type 1 diabetes. Investigators reverse transcribed all isolated RNA, so they sequenced expressed TCRB transcripts. Sequenced by immunoSEQ multiplex PCR; TCRdb stores in-frame clones only, minus some. This sample carries about 240,000 clones, 25% to 30% of them seen once, and the ten largest clones take approximately 4%. Sequencing was carried out using central memory CD4+ T cells from blood. The receptors were sampled from a man under 40 in good health.

The chain is built from TRBV27 and TRBJ2-7; 7 bases line up with TRBD2. Germline V CDR1 and CDR2: MNHEY, SMNVEV (reference sequence). V shed 0 bases, J shed 2 bases, and the junction held 1 base outside the gene matches. The CDR3 loop spans 14 amino acids. The CDR3 is CASSLSSGTYEQYF. CDR3 bases: TGTGCCAGCAGTTTATCCAGCGGGACCTACGAGCAGTACTTC.

This chain uses TRBV18 with TRBJ2-3; 13 bases are a match to TRBD2. Germline V lookup: CDR1 KGHSH, CDR2 LQKENI. The CDR3 has 15 residues. V was pared by 3 bases and J by 8 bases, with 5 bases of the junction left unmatched. As DNA, the CDR3 is TGTGCCAGCTCACCCACTAGCGGGGGGGCCGGTACGCAGTATTTT. The encoded protein is CASSPTSGGAGTQYF. Together with reference TRBV18 and TRBJ2-3, the CDR3 gives the full variable domain: NAGVMQNPRHLVRRRGQEARLRCSPMKGHSHVYWYRQLPEEGLKFMVYLQKENIIDESGMPKERFSAEFPKEGPSILRIQQVVRGDSAAYFCASSPTSGGAGTQYFGPGTRLTVL.

The chain joins TRBV7-2 to TRBJ1-2; maybe TRBD1 (5 bases). The CDR3 sequence is 15 residues long. V lost 5 bases, J lost 6 bases, and 19 bases lay in between. The germline V gene has CDR1 SGHTA and CDR2 FQGNSA. CDR3 DNA: TGTGCCAGCAGCCCCGACAGAGGTGAGACGGATGGCTACACCTTC. Translation: CASSPDRGETDGYTF.

V and J are TRBV28 and TRBJ1-5; D not resolved. Between the trimmed V and J ends, which lost 5 bases and 0 bases, there was a span of 8 bases. The germline V gene encodes CDR1 MDHEN and CDR2 SYDVKM. This CDR3 region has 14 residues. Here the CDR3 DNA reads TGTGCCAGCAGTCCGAATTATAGCAATCAGCCCCAGCATTTT. It is translated as CASSPNYSNQPQHF.

This clone was seen a handful of times. The chain recombines TRBV6-6 with TRBJ2-1; D remains ambiguous. V was clipped by 4 bases and J by 0 bases, with 10 bases between them. There are 15 residues in the CDR3. Germline V lookup: CDR1 MNHNY, CDR2 SVGAGI (reference sequence). CDR3 in DNA: TGTGCCAGCAGTTTGGCCGAGCCCTCCTACAATGAGCAGTTCTTC. This codes for CASSLAEPSYNEQFF.

This rearrangement joins TRBV15 to TRBJ2-3; 8 nucleotides agree with TRBD1. The CDR3 totals 16 residues. The junction had 10 bases not matched to a gene; V was cut back by 5 bases and J by 3 bases. CDR1 is LNHNV and CDR2 is YYDKDF in the germline V gene (reference sequence). CDR3 residues: CATSEEAGGKTDTQYF. CDR3 in DNA: TGTGCCACCAGCGAGGAGGCAGGGGGCAAGACAGATACGCAGTATTTT.

J is TRBJ2-7 and V is TRBV10-3; 9 bases are shared with TRBD2. The length of the CDR3 is 14 residues. In germline, CDR1 is ENHRY, CDR2 SYGVKD. J lost 0 bases, V lost 6 bases, and 3 bases had no gene match. The CDR3 loop is CAIRASGNSYEQYF. For the CDR3, the DNA is TGTGCCATCAGGGCTAGCGGGAACTCCTACGAGCAGTACTTC.

Comment on this clone: This same CDR3 is encoded by further DNA sequences in the sample. This sequence joins TRBV20-1 and TRBJ2-7; D remains ambiguous. V lost 7 bases, J lost 1 base, and 8 bases lay in between. Germline lookup yields CDR1 DFQATT and CDR2 SNEGSKA (reference sequence). CDR3 length equals 11 residues. The CDR3: CSGGVSYEQYF. CDR3 bases: TGCAGTGGTGGGGTATCCTACGAGCAGTACTTC.

This clone has just a few counts. J is TRBJ2-7 and V is TRBV2; a possible D gene is TRBD1 (5 bases). The CDR3 extends over 11 amino acids. Trimming left V 7 bases short and J 4 bases short, with 8 bases between. The germline V gene has CDR1 SNHLY and CDR2 FYNNEI. The CDR3 DNA sequence: TGTGCCAGCAAACAGGTATACGAGCAGTACTTC. Its translation is CASKQVYEQYF. The full variable domain, with the rest looked up from reference TRBV2 and TRBJ2-7, is EPEVTQTPSHQVTQMGQEVILRCVPISNHLYFYWYRQILGQKVEFLVSFYNNEISEKSEIFDDQFSVERPDGSNFTLKIRSTKLEDSAMYFCASKQVYEQYFGPGTRLTVT.